A few counts support the clone carrying this T cell receptor beta chain. Germline V gene lookup returns CDR1 LNHDA and CDR2 SQIVND (reference sequence). The CDR3 has 14 amino acids. Trimming removed 2 bases at V and 7 bases at J, with 14 bases between. Per the original methods: The authors estimated nucleated cell counts from reference gene primer amplification. Using immunoSEQ multiplex PCR, the repertoire was profiled, and TCRdb retains in-frame clones only, with some absent. D and trimming come from the DNA, and the V and J calls and clone size come from that table. Among tens of thousands of clones, around nine tenths were seen once, and the ten largest hold more than 4.5%. These data originate in a study of blood T cell repertoires in COVID-19.

Material: peripheral blood. The V and J genes are TRBV19 and TRBJ1-1, with a tentative D call TRBD1 (6 bases). This clonotype originated in a man in his 60s with COVID-19, enrolled during active disease. Here the CDR3 DNA reads TGTGCCAGTAGTATAAGCGGGACATTGGGTGAAGCTTTCTTT. It translates to CASSISGTLGEAFF.